This T cell receptor (beta chain) was identified in a study of CD8+CD57+ T cells in acquired aplastic anemia. Study-wide background: Mean DNA quantity obtained from sorted CD4+ and CD8+ cells was around 2.9 ug.

Trimming took off 2 bases at V and 6 bases at J, with 8 bases between the two ends. CDR3 length: 14 amino acids. Germline V gives CDR1 SNHLY, CDR2 FYNNEI. Sequencing involved patients with CD8+CD57+ cell expansion previously shown by flow cytometry. Patients were treatment-naive when blood was sampled. The template used for profiling TCR beta VDJ and CDR3 was genomic DNA. TCRdb redid the calling of the reads with MiXCR, one entry per CDR3 protein. The data hold a few hundred thousand distinct CDR3 sequences, with under 65% observed a single time. This clonotype was obtained from a human donor with aplastic anemia. J is TRBJ1-6 and V is TRBV2; no definite D call. The specimen was sorted CD4+, CD8+, or CD8+CD57+ T cells (not recorded which) from PBMCs. The CDR3 spells CASSETPFNSPLHF. The CDR3 bases are TGTGCCAGCAGTGAAACCCCCTTTAATTCACCCCTCCACTTT.